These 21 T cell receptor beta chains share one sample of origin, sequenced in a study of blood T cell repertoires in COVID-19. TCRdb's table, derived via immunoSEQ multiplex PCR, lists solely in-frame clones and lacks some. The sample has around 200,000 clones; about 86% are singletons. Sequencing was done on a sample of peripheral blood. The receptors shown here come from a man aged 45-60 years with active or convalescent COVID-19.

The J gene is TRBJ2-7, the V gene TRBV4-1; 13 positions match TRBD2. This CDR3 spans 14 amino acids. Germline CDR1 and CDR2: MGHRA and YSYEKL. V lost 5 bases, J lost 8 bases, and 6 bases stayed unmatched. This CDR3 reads CASSAGTSGIQQYF. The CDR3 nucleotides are TGCGCCAGCAGCGCCGGGACTAGCGGGATTCAGCAGTACTTC.

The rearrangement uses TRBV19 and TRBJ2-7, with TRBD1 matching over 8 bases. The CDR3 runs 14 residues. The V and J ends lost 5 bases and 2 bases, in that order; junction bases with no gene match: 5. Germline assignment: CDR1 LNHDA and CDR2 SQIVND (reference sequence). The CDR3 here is CASSWTGQTYEQYF. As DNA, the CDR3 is TGTGCCAGTAGTTGGACAGGGCAGACCTACGAGCAGTACTTC.

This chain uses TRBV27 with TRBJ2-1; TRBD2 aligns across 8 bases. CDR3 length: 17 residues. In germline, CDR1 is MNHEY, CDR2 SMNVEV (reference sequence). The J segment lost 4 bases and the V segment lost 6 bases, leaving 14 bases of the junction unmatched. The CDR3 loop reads CASSWQPAGVVYNEQFF. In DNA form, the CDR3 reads TGTGCCAGCAGCTGGCAGCCAGCGGGAGTGGTTTACAATGAGCAGTTCTTC.

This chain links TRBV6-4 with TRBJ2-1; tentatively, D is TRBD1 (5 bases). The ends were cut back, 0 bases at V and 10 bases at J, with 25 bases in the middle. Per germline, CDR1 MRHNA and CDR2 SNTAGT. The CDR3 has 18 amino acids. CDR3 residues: CASSDSILRAGSLGEQFF. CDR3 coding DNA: TGTGCCAGCAGTGACTCGATTTTACGAGCAGGGTCCCTGGGGGAGCAGTTCTTC.

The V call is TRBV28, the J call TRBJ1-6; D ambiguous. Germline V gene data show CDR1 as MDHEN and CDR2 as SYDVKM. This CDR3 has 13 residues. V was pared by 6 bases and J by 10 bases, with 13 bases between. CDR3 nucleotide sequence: TGTGCCAGCAGCTCCCCGGGGAGGTCACCCCTCCACTTT. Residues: CASSSPGRSPLHF. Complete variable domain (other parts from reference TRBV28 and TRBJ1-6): DVKVTQSSRYLVKRTGEKVFLECVQDMDHENMFWYRQDPGLGLRLIYFSYDVKMKEKGDIPEGYSVSREKKERFSLILESASTNQTSMYLCASSSPGRSPLHFGNGTRLTVT.

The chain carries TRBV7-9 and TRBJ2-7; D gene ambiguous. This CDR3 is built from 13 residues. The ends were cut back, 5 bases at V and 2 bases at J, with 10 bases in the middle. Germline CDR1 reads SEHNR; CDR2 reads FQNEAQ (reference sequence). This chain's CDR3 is CASSPTRAYEQYF. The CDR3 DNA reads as TGTGCCAGCAGCCCCACTCGGGCCTACGAGCAGTACTTC.

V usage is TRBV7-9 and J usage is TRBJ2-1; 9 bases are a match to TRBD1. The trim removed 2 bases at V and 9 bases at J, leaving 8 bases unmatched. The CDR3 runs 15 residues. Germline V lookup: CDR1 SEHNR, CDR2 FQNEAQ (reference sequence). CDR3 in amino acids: CASSLTGTGRGEQFF. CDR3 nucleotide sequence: TGTGCCAGCAGCTTAACTGGGACAGGGAGGGGTGAGCAGTTCTTC.

Written as DNA, the CDR3 is TGTGCCAGCAGCTTGGCGCTAGCGGGAGGAATAGATACGCAGTATTTT. This sequence encodes CASSLALAGGIDTQYF. V gene TRBV5-6 combines with J gene TRBJ2-3; 11 positions match TRBD2. The CDR3 totals 16 residues. V shed 0 bases, J shed 5 bases, and the junction held 5 bases outside the gene matches. CDR1 and CDR2 (germline): SGHDT, YYEEEE.

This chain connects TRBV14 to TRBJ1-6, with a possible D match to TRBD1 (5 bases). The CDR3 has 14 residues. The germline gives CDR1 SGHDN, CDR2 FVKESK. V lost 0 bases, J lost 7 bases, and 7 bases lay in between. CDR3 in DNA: TGTGCCAGCAGCCAAGAGACAGCCAATTCACCCCTCCACTTT. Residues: CASSQETANSPLHF.

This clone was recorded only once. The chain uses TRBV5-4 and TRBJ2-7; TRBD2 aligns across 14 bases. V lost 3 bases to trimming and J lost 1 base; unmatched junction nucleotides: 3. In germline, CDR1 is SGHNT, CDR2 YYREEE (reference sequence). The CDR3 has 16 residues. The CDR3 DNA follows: TGTGCCAGCAGCTGGGGGACTAGCGGGAGTTCCTACGAGCAGTACTTC. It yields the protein CASSWGTSGSSYEQYF.

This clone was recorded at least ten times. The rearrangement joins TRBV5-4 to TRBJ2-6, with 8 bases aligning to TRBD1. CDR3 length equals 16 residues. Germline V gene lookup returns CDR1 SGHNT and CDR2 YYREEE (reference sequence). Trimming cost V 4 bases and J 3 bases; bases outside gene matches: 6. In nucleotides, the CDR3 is TGTGCCAGCAGCGTGATCAGGGGGCTTGGGGCCAACGTCCTGACTTTC. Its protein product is CASSVIRGLGANVLTF.

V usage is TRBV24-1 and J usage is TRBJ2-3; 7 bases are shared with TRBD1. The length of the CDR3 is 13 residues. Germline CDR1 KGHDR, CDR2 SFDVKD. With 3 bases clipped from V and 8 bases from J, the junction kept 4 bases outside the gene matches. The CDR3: CATSDRAGGTQYF. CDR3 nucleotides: TGTGCCACCAGTGATAGGGCAGGGGGTACGCAGTATTTT.

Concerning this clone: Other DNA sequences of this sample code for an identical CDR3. Here the CDR3 DNA reads TGTGCCAGCAGCCTCTCCACAGATACGCAGTATTTT. Translating gives CASSLSTDTQYF. The V gene is TRBV5-4, the J gene TRBJ2-3; the D is unclear. CDR1 and CDR2 from the germline V gene are SGHNT and YYREEE (reference sequence). There are 12 residues in the CDR3. V lost 4 bases and J 2 bases, leaving 5 bases between the germline ends.

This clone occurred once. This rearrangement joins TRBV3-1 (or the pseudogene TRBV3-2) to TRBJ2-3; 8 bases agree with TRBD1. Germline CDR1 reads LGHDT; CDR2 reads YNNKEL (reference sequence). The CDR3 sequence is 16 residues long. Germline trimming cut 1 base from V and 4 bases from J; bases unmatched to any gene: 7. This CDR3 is CASSQGAAGGSDTQYF. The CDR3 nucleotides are TGTGCCAGCAGCCAAGGGGCGGCAGGGGGCTCAGATACGCAGTATTTT.

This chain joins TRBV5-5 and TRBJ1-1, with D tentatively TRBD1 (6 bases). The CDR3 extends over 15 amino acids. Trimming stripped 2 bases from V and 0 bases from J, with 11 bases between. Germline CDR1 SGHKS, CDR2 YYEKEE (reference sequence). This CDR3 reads CASSFTGTMNTEAFF. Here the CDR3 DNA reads TGTGCCAGCAGCTTCACCGGGACAATGAACACTGAAGCTTTCTTT.

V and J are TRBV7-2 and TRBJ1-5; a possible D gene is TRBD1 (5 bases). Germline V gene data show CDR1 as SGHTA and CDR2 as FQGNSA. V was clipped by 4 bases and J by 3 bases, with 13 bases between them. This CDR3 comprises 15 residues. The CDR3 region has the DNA TGTGCCAGCAGCTGGTCGGGGGGGGTCAATCAGCCCCAGCATTTT. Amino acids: CASSWSGGVNQPQHF.

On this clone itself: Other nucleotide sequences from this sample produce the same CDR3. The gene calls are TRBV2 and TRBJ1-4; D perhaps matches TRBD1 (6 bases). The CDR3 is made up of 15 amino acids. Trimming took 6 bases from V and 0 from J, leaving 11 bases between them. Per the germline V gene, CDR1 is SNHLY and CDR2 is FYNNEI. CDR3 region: CASREQGATNEKLFF. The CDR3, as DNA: TGTGCCAGCAGAGAACAGGGTGCAACTAATGAAAAACTGTTTTTT. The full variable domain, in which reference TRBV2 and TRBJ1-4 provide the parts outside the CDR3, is EPEVTQTPSHQVTQMGQEVILRCVPISNHLYFYWYRQILGQKVEFLVSFYNNEISEKSEIFDDQFSVERPDGSNFTLKIRSTKLEDSAMYFCASREQGATNEKLFFGSGTQLSVL.

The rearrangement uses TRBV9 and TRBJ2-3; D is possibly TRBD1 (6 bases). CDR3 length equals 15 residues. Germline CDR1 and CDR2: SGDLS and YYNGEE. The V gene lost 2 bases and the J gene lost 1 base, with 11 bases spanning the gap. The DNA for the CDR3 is TGTGCCAGCAGCGTGGGACACGGACGCACAGATACGCAGTATTTT. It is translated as CASSVGHGRTDTQYF. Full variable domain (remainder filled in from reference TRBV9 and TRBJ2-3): DSGVTQTPKHLITATGQRVTLRCSPRSGDLSVYWYQQSLDQGLQFLIQYYNGEERAKGNILERFSAQQFPDLHSELNLSSLELGDSALYFCASSVGHGRTDTQYFGPGTRLTVL.

CDR3 coding DNA: TGTGCCAGCAGCCCTAGGACAGGGTATTCCTACGAGCAGTACTTC. The encoded protein is CASSPRTGYSYEQYF. The rearrangement joins TRBV5-6 to TRBJ2-7; the match to TRBD1 covers 8 bases. V shed 4 bases and J 1 base; nucleotides not matched to a gene: 7. CDR1 and CDR2 from the germline V gene are SGHDT and YYEEEE. The CDR3 consists of 15 residues. Full variable domain (outside the CDR3, taken from reference TRBV5-6 and TRBJ2-7): DAGVTQSPTHLIKTRGQQVTLRCSPKSGHDTVSWYQQALGQGPQFIFQYYEEEERQRGNFPDRFSGHQFPNYSSELNVNALLLGDSALYLCASSPRTGYSYEQYFGPGTRLTVT.

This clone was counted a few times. The CDR3 protein is CASSSYIGGNLRTGELFF. CDR3 DNA: TGCGCCAGCAGCTCCTACATCGGGGGGAATCTGAGGACCGGGGAGCTGTTTTTT. The chain recombines TRBV5-1 with TRBJ2-2, with TRBD2 matching over 7 bases. The CDR3 is made up of 18 amino acids. Germline V gives CDR1 SGHRS, CDR2 YFSETQ. J was trimmed by 5 bases and V by 3 bases; bases with no gene match: 16.

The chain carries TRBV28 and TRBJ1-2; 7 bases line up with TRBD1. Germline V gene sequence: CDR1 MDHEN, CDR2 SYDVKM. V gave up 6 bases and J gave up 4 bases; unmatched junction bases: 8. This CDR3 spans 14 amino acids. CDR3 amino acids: CASSAGTDIYGYTF. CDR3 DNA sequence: TGTGCCAGCAGCGCCGGGACAGACATCTATGGCTACACCTTC.